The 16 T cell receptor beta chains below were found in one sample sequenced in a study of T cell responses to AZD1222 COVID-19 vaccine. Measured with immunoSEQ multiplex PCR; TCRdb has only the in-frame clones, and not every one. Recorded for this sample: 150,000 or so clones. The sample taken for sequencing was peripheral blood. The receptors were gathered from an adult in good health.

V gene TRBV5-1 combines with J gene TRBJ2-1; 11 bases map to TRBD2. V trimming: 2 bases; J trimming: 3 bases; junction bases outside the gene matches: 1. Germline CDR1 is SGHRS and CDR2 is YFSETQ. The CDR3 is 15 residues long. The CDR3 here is CASSFTSGGYNEQFF. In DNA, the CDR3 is TGCGCCAGCAGCTTCACTAGCGGGGGCTACAATGAGCAGTTCTTC.

In nucleotides, the CDR3 is TGTGCCACCAGGGGTAACACTGAAGCTTTCTTT. This translates into CATRGNTEAFF. This chain links TRBV24-1 with TRBJ1-1, with D unresolved. The length of the CDR3 is 11 residues. V lost 7 bases and J 2 bases, leaving 4 bases between the germline ends. Germline V gives CDR1 KGHDR, CDR2 SFDVKD.

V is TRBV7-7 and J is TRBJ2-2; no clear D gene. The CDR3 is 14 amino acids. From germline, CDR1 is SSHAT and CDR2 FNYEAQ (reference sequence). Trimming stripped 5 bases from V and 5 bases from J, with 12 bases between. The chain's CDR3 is CASSPNGGTGELFF. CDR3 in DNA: TGTGCCAGCAGCCCGAACGGTGGGACCGGGGAGCTGTTTTTT.

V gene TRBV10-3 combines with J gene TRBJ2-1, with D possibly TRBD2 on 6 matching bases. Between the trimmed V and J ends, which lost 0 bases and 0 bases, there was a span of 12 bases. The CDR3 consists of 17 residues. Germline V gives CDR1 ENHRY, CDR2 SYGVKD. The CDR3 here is CAISESDRGSSYNEQFF. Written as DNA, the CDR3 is TGTGCCATCAGTGAGTCAGATCGGGGGAGCTCCTACAATGAGCAGTTCTTC.

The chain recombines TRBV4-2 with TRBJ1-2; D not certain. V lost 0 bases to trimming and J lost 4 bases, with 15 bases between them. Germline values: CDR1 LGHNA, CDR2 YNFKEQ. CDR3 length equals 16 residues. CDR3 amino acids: CASSQDAVSGGYGYTF. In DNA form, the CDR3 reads TGTGCCAGCAGCCAAGATGCGGTTAGTGGTGGCTATGGCTACACCTTC.

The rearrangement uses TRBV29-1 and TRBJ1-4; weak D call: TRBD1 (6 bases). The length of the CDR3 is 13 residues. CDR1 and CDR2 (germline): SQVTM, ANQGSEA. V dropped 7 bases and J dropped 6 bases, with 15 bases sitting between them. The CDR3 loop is CSAAEQGHEKLFF. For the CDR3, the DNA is TGCAGCGCCGCCGAACAGGGACATGAAAAACTGTTTTTT.

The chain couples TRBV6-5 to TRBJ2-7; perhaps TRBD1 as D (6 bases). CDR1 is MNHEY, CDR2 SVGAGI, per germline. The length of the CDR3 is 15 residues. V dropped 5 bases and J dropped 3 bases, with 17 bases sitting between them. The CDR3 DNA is TGTGCCAGCAGTATCGCCGGACAGCCACACTACGAGCAGTACTTC. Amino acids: CASSIAGQPHYEQYF.

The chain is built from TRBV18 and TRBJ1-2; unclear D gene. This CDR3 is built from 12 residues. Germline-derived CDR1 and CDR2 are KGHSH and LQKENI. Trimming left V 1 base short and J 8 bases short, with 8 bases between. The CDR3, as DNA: TGTGCCAGCTCACCACGAAGCGGCGGCTACACCTTC. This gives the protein CASSPRSGGYTF.

In DNA, the CDR3 is TGTGCCAGCAGCCGGGTCGGGGGAACAGATACGCAGTATTTT. Protein sequence: CASSRVGGTDTQYF. The chain has TRBV11-1 and TRBJ2-3, with D perhaps matching TRBD2 (6 bases). Germline CDR1 and CDR2: SGHAT and FQDESV (reference sequence). The CDR3 totals 14 residues. Trimming stripped 5 bases from V and 3 bases from J, with 12 bases between. The whole variable domain, remainder taken from reference TRBV11-1 and TRBJ2-3, is EAEVAQSPRYKITEKSQAVAFWCDPISGHATLYWYRQILGQGPELLVQFQDESVVDDSQLPKDRFSAERLKGVDSTLKIQPAELGDSAMYLCASSRVGGTDTQYFGPGTRLTVL.

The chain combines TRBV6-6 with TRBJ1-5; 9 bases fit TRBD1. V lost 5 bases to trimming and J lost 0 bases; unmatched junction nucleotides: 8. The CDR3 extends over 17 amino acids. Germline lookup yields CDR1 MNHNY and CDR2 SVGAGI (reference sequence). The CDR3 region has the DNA TGTGCCAGCAGTCCCCTAGGGACAGGGTTTAGCAATCAGCCCCAGCATTTT. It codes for CASSPLGTGFSNQPQHF.

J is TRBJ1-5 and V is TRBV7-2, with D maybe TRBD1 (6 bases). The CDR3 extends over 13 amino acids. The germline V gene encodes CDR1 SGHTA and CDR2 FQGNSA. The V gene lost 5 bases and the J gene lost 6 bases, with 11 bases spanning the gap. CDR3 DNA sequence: TGTGCCAGCAGCGTAAGCAGGGGTCAGCCCCAGCATTTT. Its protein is CASSVSRGQPQHF.

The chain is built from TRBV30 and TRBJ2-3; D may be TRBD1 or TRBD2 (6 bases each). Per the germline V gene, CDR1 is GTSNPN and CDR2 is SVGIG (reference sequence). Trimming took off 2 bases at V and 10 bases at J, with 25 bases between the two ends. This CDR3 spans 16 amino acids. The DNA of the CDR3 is TGTGCCTGGAGTCTCCAACAGGGCTACCTTGGAGGGGCGCAGTATTTT. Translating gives CAWSLQQGYLGGAQYF.

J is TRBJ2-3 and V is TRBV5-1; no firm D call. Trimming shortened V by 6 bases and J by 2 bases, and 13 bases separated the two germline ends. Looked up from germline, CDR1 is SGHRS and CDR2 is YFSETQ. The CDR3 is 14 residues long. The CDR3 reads CASTSHNPTDTQYF. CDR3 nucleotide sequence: TGCGCCAGCACCAGCCATAATCCCACAGATACGCAGTATTTT.

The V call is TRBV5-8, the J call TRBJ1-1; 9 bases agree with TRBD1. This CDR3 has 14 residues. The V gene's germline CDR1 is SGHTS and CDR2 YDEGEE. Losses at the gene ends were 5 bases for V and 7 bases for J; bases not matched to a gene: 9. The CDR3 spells CASSHRGRIGEAFF. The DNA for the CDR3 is TGTGCCAGCAGTCACAGGGGGCGAATAGGTGAAGCTTTCTTT.

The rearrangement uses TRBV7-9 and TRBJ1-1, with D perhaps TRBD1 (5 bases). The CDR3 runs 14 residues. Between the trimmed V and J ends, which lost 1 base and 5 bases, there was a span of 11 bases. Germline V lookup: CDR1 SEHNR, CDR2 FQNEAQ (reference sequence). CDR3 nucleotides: TGTGCCAGCAGCTTAGTGGGGGTCGGGACTGAAGCTTTCTTT. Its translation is CASSLVGVGTEAFF.

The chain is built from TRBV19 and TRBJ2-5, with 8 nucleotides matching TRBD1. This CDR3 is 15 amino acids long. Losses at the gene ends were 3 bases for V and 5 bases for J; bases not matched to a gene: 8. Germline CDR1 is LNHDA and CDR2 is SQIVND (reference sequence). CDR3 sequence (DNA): TGTGCCAGTAGTATTCGACAGGGGCGGTGGGAGACCCAGTACTTC. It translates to CASSIRQGRWETQYF.